This TCR beta chain was retrieved from a study of T cell responses to AZD1222 COVID-19 vaccine. The protocol was immunoSEQ multiplex PCR, while the TCRdb copy is restricted to in-frame clones and leaves out a portion. This table has 84,000 or so clones, roughly nine tenths appearing once. This sequence originates from an adult in good health. The sequencing used peripheral blood, collected on day 0 of AZD1222 vaccination.

The CDR3 nucleotides are TGCGCCAGCAGCCCCGGACGGGGGAGCTCCTATAATTCACCCCTCCACTTT. Translation: CASSPGRGSSYNSPLHF. V and J are TRBV5-1 and TRBJ1-6, with D possibly TRBD1 on 5 matching bases. V was clipped by 4 bases and J by 0 bases, with 14 bases between them. Germline V gene sequence: CDR1 SGHRS, CDR2 YFSETQ. There are 17 residues in the CDR3.